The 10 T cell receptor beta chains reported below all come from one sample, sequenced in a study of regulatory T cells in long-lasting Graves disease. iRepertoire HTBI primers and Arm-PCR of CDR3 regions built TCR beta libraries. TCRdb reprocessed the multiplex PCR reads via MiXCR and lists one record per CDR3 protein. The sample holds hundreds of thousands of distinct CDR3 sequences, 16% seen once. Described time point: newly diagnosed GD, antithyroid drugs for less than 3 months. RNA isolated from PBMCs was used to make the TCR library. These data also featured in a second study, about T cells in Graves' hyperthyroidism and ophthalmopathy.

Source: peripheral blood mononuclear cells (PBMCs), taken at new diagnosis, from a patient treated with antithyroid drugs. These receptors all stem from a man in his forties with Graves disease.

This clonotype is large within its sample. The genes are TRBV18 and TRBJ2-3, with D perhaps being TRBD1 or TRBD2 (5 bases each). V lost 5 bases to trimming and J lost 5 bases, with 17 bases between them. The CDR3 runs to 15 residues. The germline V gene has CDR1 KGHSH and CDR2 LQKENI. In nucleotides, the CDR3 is TGTGCCAGCTCAGCGCCCGGGACGTTCCGAGATACGCAGTATTTT. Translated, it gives CASSAPGTFRDTQYF.

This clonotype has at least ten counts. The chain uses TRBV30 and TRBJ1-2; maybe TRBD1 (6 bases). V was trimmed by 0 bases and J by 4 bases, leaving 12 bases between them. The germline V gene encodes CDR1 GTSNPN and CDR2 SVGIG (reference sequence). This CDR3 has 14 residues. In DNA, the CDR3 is TGTGCCTGGAGTGTGGGGGACATAGGCTATGGCTACACCTTC. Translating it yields CAWSVGDIGYGYTF. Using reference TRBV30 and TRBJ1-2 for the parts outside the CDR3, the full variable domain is SQTIHQWPATLVQPVGSPLSLECTVEGTSNPNLYWYRQAAGRGLQLLFYSVGIGQISSEVPQNLSASRPQDRQFILSSKKLLLSDSGFYLCAWSVGDIGYGYTFGSGTRLTVV.

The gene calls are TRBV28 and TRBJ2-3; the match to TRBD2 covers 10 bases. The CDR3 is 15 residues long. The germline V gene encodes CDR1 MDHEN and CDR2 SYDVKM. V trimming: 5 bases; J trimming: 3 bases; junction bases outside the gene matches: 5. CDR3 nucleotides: TGTGCCAGCAGTCCCTCTAGCGGGGGAACAGATACGCAGTATTTT. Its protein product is CASSPSSGGTDTQYF.

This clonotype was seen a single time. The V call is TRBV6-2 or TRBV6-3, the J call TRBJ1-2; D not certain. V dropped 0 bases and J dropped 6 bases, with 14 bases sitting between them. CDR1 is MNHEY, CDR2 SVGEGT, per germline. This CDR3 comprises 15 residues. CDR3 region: CASSYSWWFFDGYTF. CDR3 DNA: TGTGCCAGCAGTTACTCATGGTGGTTCTTCGATGGCTACACCTTC.

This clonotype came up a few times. The DNA for the CDR3 is TGTGCCAGCAGCCCGCTCGGGGCAGGGAAAAACACTGAAGCTTTCTTT. Translating gives CASSPLGAGKNTEAFF. This chain joins TRBV7-9 and TRBJ1-1, with D possibly being TRBD1 (5 bases). Germline V gives CDR1 SEHNR, CDR2 FQNEAQ (reference sequence). The germline V and J ends were trimmed by 5 bases and 2 bases, with 18 bases remaining between them. There are 16 residues in the CDR3. Using reference TRBV7-9 and TRBJ1-1 for the parts outside the CDR3, the full variable domain is DTGVSQNPRHKITKRGQNVTFRCDPISEHNRLYWYRQTLGQGPEFLTYFQNEAQLEKSRLLSDRFSAERPKGSFSTLEIQRTEQGDSAMYLCASSPLGAGKNTEAFFGQGTRLTVV.

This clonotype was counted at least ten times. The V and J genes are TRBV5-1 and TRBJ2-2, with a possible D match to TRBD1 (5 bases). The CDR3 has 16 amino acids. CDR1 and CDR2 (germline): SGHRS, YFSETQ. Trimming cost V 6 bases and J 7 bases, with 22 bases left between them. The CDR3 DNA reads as TGCGCCAGCACTGATGGCCAGGGAAACTCTGTCGGGGAGCTGTTTTTT. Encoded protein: CASTDGQGNSVGELFF.

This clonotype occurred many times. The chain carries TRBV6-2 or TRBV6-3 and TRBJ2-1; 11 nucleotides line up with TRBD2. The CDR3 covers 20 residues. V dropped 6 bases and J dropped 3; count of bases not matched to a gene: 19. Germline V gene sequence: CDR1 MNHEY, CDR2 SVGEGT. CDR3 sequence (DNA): TGTGCCAGCAGATACCGTAGCGGGGGGGCTCAATCTGTTTTCTACAATGAGCAGTTCTTC. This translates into CASRYRSGGAQSVFYNEQFF.

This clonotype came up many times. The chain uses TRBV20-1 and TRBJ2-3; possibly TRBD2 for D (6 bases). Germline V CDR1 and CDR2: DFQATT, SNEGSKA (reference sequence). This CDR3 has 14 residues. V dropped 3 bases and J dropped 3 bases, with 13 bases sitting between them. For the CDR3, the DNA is TGCAGTGCTAGCCCGGGACTTGCGACAGATACGCAGTATTTT. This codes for CSASPGLATDTQYF.

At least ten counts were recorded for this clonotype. The CDR3 here is CASSLNRQAGNTIYF. CDR3 DNA: TGCGCCAGCAGCCTAAACCGACAGGCTGGAAACACCATATATTTT. The chain uses TRBV5-1 and TRBJ1-3; D may be TRBD1 (6 bases). CDR1 is SGHRS and CDR2 is YFSETQ in the germline V gene. The CDR3 length is 15 residues. Trimming cost V 4 bases and J 2 bases, with 13 bases left between them.

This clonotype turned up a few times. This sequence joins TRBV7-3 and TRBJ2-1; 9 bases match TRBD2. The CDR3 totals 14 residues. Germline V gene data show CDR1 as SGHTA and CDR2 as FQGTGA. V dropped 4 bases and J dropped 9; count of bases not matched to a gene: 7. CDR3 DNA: TGTGCCAGCAGCTCCGCGGGGGGGCAGCTTGAGCAGTTCTTC. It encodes CASSSAGGQLEQFF.